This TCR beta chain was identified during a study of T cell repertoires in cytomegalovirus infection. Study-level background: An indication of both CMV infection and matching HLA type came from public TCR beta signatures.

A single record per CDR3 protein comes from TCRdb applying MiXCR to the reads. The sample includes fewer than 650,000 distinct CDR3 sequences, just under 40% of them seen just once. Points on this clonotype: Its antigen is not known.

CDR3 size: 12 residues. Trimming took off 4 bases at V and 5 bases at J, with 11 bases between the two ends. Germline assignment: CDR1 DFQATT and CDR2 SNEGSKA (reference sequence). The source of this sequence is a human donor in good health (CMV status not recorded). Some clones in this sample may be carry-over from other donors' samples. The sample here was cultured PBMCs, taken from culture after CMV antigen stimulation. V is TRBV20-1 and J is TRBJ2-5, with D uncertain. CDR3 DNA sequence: TGCAGTGCTACCAACCCCGGGGAGACCCAGTACTTC. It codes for CSATNPGETQYF.